The following is a TCR beta chain sequence with its context. The antigen remains unidentified. Vbeta (60) and Jbeta (13) primers were used in the PCR. Produced via immunoSEQ multiplex PCR; TCRdb's table is partial and in-frame only. The table lists about 160,000 clones, approximately 81% of them singletons. J lost 9 bases, V lost 2 bases, and 3 bases had no gene match. Germline V gene lookup returns CDR1 MNHEY and CDR2 SMNVEV (reference sequence). CDR3 length equals 13 residues. This sample is drawn from a study of cytomegalovirus exposure and HLA in healthy donors. As for the study in general: Most genotyped donors, around four fifths of about 360, had Caucasian-associated genetic ancestry. Overall study results and limits: Rarity marked most TCR sequences, yet some public TCRs occurred in many donors.

The genes are TRBV27 and TRBJ2-1, with TRBD1 matching over 8 bases. The source material was PBMCs. The sequence came from a woman between 25 and 40 years old in good health and CMV-seropositive. This CDR3 is CASSLQGAGEQFF. The DNA for the CDR3 is TGTGCCAGCAGTTTACAGGGGGCAGGTGAGCAGTTCTTC.